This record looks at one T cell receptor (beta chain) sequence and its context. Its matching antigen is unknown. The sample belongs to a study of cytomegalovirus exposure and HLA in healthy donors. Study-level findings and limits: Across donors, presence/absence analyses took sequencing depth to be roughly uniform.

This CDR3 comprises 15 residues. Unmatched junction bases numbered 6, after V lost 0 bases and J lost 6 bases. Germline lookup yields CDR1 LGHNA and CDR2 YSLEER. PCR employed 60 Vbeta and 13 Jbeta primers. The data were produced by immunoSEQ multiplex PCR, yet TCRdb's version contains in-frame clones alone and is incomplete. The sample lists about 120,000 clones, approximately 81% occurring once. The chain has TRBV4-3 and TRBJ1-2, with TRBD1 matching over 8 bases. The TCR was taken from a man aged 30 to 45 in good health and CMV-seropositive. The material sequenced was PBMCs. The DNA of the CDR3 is TGCGCCAGCAGCCAAGATCCCGCAGGGGGCAATGGCTACACCTTC. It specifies CASSQDPAGGNGYTF.